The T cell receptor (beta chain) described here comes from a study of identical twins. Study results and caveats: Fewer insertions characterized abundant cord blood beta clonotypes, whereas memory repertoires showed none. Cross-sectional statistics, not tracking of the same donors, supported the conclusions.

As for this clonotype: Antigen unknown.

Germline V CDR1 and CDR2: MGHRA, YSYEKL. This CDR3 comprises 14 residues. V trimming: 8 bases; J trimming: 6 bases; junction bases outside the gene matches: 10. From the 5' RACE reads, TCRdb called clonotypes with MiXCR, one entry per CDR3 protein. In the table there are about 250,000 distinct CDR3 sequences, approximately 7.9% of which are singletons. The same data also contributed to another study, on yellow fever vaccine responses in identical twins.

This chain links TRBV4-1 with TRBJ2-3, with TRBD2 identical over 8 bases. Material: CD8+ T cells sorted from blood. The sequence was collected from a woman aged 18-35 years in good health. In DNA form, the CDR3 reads TGCGCCAGCGCAGCGGGGGTAACGGGGGATACGCAGTATTTT. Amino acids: CASAAGVTGDTQYF.